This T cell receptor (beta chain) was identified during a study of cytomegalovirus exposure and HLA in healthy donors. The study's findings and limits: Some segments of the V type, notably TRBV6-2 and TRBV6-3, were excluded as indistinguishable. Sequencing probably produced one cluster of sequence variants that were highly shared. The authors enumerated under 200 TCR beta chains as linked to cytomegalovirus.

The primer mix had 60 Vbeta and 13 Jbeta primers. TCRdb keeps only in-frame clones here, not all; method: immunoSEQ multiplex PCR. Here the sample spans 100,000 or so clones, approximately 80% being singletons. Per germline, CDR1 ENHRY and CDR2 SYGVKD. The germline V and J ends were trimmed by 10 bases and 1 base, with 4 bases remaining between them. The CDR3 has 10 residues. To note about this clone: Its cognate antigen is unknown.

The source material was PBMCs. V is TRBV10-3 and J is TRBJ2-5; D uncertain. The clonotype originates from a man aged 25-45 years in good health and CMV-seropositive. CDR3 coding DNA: TGTGCCAAGAGCCAAGAGACCCAGTACTTC. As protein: CAKSQETQYF.